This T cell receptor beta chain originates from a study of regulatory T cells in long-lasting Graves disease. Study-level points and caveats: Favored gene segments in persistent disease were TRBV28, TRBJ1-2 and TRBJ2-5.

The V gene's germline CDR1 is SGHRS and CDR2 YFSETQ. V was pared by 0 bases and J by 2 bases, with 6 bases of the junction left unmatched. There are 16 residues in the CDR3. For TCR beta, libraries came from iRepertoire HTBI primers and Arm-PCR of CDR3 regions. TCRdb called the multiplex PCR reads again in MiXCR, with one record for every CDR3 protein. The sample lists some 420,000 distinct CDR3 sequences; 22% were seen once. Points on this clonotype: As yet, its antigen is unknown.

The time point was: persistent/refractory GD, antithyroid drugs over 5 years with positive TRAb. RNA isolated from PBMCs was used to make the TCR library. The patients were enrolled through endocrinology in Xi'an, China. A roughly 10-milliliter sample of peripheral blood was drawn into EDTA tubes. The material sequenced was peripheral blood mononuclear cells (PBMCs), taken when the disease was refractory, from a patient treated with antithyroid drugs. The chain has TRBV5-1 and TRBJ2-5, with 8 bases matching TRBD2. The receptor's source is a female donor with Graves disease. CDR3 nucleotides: TGCGCCAGCAGCTTGGAACCAACTAGCGGACAAGAGACCCAGTACTTC. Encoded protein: CASSLEPTSGQETQYF. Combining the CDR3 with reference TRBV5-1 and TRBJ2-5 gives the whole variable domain KAGVTQTPRYLIKTRGQQVTLSCSPISGHRSVSWYQQTPGQGLQFLFEYFSETQRNKGNFPGRFSGRQFSNSRSEMNVSTLELGDSALYLCASSLEPTSGQETQYFGPGTRLLVL.